One sample yielded the 20 T cell receptor beta chains listed below, sequenced in a study of T cells in Graves' hyperthyroidism and ophthalmopathy. There were TCR beta CDR3 regions amplified from RNA transcripts. Carried out on the TCR CDR3, a first-round RT-PCR used the HTBI primer set. MiXCR, applied by TCRdb to the multiplex PCR reads, yields one record per CDR3 protein. The data show about 520,000 distinct CDR3 sequences, less than 25% seen once. Sequencing used blood. The receptors were gathered from a woman aged 25 to 39 with Graves' ophthalmopathy.

The sample holds many counts of this clonotype. The rearrangement uses TRBV25-1 and TRBJ2-7; 8 bases align to TRBD1. V was pared by 1 base and J by 6 bases, with 11 bases of the junction left unmatched. This CDR3 region has 16 residues. From germline, CDR1 is MGHDK and CDR2 SYGVNS. This CDR3 reads CASSEFTGQAIGEQYF. CDR3 in DNA: TGTGCCAGCAGTGAATTCACGGGACAGGCAATCGGCGAGCAGTACTTC.

This clonotype was seen at least ten times. This chain uses TRBV30 with TRBJ1-2; D ambiguous. Trimming removed 5 bases at V and 3 bases at J, with 16 bases between. The germline CDR1 and CDR2 sequences are GTSNPN and SVGIG (reference sequence). The CDR3 runs to 14 residues. CDR3 sequence: CAWSRGYIDYGYTF. The CDR3 DNA sequence: TGTGCCTGGTCCCGAGGATATATCGACTATGGCTACACCTTC.

The rearrangement joins TRBV3-1 to TRBJ1-5, with 9 positions matching TRBD1. Per germline, CDR1 LGHDT and CDR2 YNNKEL (reference sequence). The CDR3 is 15 amino acids. The V gene end was trimmed by 3 bases and the J gene end by 7 bases; junction bases not matched to a gene: 7. Here the CDR3 reads CASSHGDRAGQPQHF. CDR3 bases: TGTGCCAGCAGCCACGGGGACAGGGCGGGGCAGCCCCAGCATTTT.

Note on this clonotype: A read error is possible here, since a much larger clone lies one base away. A read error is likely, as this CDR3 ends without the conserved phenylalanine or tryptophan. The chain couples TRBV4-2 to TRBJ2-7; 8 bases line up with TRBD2. Germline values: CDR1 LGHNA, CDR2 YNFKEQ. The CDR3 consists of 15 residues. The CDR3 DNA is TGTGCCAGCGGCCAAGATCGGGGGGGCTCCTACGAGCAGTACTAC. Its translation is CASGQDRGGSYEQYY.

This chain joins TRBV29-1 and TRBJ1-2; tentative D call: TRBD1 (6 bases). V was clipped by 4 bases and J by 4 bases, with 13 bases between them. This CDR3 contains 13 residues. The germline gives CDR1 SQVTM, CDR2 ANQGSEA. CDR3: CSVGAGVIYGYTF. In DNA, the CDR3 is TGCAGCGTTGGGGCAGGGGTAATCTATGGCTACACCTTC.

In this sample, this clonotype turned up many times. The chain recombines TRBV6-5 with TRBJ2-2; unclear D gene. Trimming pared 10 bases from V and 5 bases from J, leaving 14 bases between. Germline values: CDR1 MNHEY, CDR2 SVGAGI. The CDR3 length is 13 residues. The DNA for the CDR3 is TGTGCCACCTTTAAAGGGCTAACCGGGGAGCTGTTTTTT. Its translation: CATFKGLTGELFF.

This clonotype was picked up many times. The chain uses TRBV6-1 and TRBJ2-5; TRBD2 agrees at 12 bases. Germline assignment: CDR1 MNHNS and CDR2 SASEGT. V lost 6 bases to trimming and J lost 5 bases; unmatched junction nucleotides: 4. The CDR3 has 14 amino acids. CDR3 nucleotides: TGTGCCAGCAGGCCTAGCGGGGGGGTTGAGACCCAGTACTTC. Amino acid sequence: CASRPSGGVETQYF.

This chain links TRBV7-8 with TRBJ1-5; unclear D gene. Trimming cost V 5 bases and J 3 bases, with 14 bases left between them. The CDR3 has 15 amino acids. Per the germline V gene, CDR1 is SGHVS and CDR2 is FQNEAQ. The CDR3 coding sequence is TGTGCCAGCAGCACACGGAGAGGGTCCAATCAGCCCCAGCATTTT. Encoded protein: CASSTRRGSNQPQHF.

The V gene is TRBV12-3 or TRBV12-4, the J gene TRBJ2-5; a weak D match, TRBD2 (6 bases). V lost 3 bases, J lost 1 base, and 9 bases lay in between. The CDR3 is 14 amino acids. The CDR3 nucleotides are TGTGCCAGCAGTTTGACTAGGGCCCAAGAGACCCAGTACTTC. Encoded protein: CASSLTRAQETQYF.

This clonotype has a count of ten or more. The gene calls are TRBV30 and TRBJ1-2; 7 bases are a match to TRBD1. The CDR3 is 16 amino acids. From germline, CDR1 is GTSNPN and CDR2 SVGIG (reference sequence). Trimming took 0 bases from V and 2 from J; bases not matched to a gene: 9. The CDR3 reads CAWSVPGGGWNYGYTF. The CDR3 coding sequence is TGTGCCTGGAGTGTACCGGGAGGGGGCTGGAACTATGGCTACACCTTC.

This clonotype was observed at least ten times. The chain couples TRBV12-3 or TRBV12-4 to TRBJ2-2; possible D gene TRBD2, 5 bases. The CDR3 runs to 16 residues. V gave up 3 bases and J gave up 5 bases, with 16 bases separating them. The CDR3 sequence is CASSFLCGLGTGELFF. The CDR3 nucleotides are TGTGCCAGCAGTTTCCTCTGCGGGCTTGGAACCGGGGAGCTGTTTTTT.

The chain employs TRBV19 and TRBJ1-1; D remains ambiguous. Trimming shortened V by 4 bases and J by 0 bases, and 9 bases separated the two germline ends. This CDR3 has 14 residues. Germline V gene data show CDR1 as LNHDA and CDR2 as SQIVND (reference sequence). CDR3 loop: CASSKPQMNTEAFF. The CDR3 coding sequence is TGTGCCAGTAGTAAACCGCAGATGAACACTGAAGCTTTCTTT.

CDR3: CASSPNAGRNTGELFF. CDR3 coding DNA: TGTGCCAGCAGCCCCAATGCGGGACGGAACACCGGGGAGCTGTTTTTT. This chain connects TRBV11-2 to TRBJ2-2, with D possibly TRBD2 on 6 matching bases. The germline V gene has CDR1 SGHAT and CDR2 FQNNGV. This CDR3 is 16 amino acids long. V was shortened by 5 bases and J by 1 base, with 14 bases between the two germline ends. The full variable domain, its missing parts supplied by reference TRBV11-2 and TRBJ2-2, is EAGVAQSPRYKIIEKRQSVAFWCNPISGHATLYWYQQILGQGPKLLIQFQNNGVVDDSQLPKDRFSAERLKGVDSTLKIQPAKLEDSAVYLCASSPNAGRNTGELFFGEGSRLTVL.

This clonotype was recorded at least ten times. The chain uses TRBV2 and TRBJ2-7; TRBD1 agrees at 10 bases. Germline-derived CDR1 and CDR2 are SNHLY and FYNNEI. Trimming took 7 bases from V and 2 from J; bases not matched to a gene: 11. The CDR3 contains 16 residues. CDR3 sequence reads: CASTLRSGTGAYEQYF. The CDR3 bases are TGTGCCAGCACCCTGCGATCCGGGACAGGGGCCTACGAGCAGTACTTC.

V and J are TRBV28 and TRBJ2-7; D remains ambiguous. From germline, CDR1 is MDHEN and CDR2 SYDVKM. The V and J ends lost 5 bases and 0 bases respectively, with 11 bases between them. There are 14 residues in the CDR3. CDR3 loop: CASSPRFSSYEQYF. CDR3 sequence (DNA): TGTGCCAGCAGTCCCCGGTTTAGCTCCTACGAGCAGTACTTC.

Comment on this clonotype: At one end, the junction sequence differs from germline, possibly due to a read error. The V and J genes are TRBV29-1 and TRBJ2-2; 9 nucleotides match TRBD2. The V gene's germline CDR1 is SQVTM and CDR2 ANQGSEA. The CDR3 sequence is 15 residues long. CDR3 in DNA: TGCAGCGTTGATTCCAGCGGGGGGAACACCGGGGAGCTGTGTTTT. It is translated as CSVDSSGGNTGELCF.

V gene TRBV10-2 combines with J gene TRBJ1-1; a possible D gene is TRBD1 (5 bases). From germline, CDR1 is WSHSY and CDR2 SAAADI. The CDR3 covers 13 residues. V lost 7 bases to trimming and J lost 3 bases, with 12 bases between them. The CDR3 bases are TGCGCCAGCAAAGAAGCGGGGCACACTGAAGCTTTCTTT. Its protein product is CASKEAGHTEAFF.

This clonotype was observed many times. The chain links TRBV15 to TRBJ1-2; 7 bases are a match to TRBD1. CDR1 is LNHNV, CDR2 YYDKDF, per germline (reference sequence). Trimming at V came to 9 bases and at J to 6 bases, leaving 10 bases not matched to a gene. The CDR3 has 13 amino acids. The CDR3 here is CATGQTDSNGYTF. In DNA form, the CDR3 reads TGTGCCACGGGACAGACAGATTCGAATGGCTACACCTTC.

The chain is built from TRBV12-3 or TRBV12-4 and TRBJ1-1; perhaps TRBD1 as D (6 bases). The CDR3 length is 14 residues. The V gene lost 4 bases and the J gene lost 0 bases, with 9 bases spanning the gap. This chain's CDR3 is CASSWDTLNTEAFF. Here the CDR3 DNA reads TGTGCCAGCAGTTGGGACACTTTGAACACTGAAGCTTTCTTT.

This clonotype was seen repeatedly, ten times or more. The rearrangement joins TRBV28 to TRBJ2-7; TRBD2 is a possible D gene (6 bases). The CDR3 has 12 residues. V was clipped by 3 bases and J by 7 bases, with 10 bases between them. Germline lookup yields CDR1 MDHEN and CDR2 SYDVKM. The CDR3 is CASSFRGREQYF. The CDR3 DNA reads TGTGCCAGCAGTTTTCGGGGGAGAGAGCAGTACTTC.